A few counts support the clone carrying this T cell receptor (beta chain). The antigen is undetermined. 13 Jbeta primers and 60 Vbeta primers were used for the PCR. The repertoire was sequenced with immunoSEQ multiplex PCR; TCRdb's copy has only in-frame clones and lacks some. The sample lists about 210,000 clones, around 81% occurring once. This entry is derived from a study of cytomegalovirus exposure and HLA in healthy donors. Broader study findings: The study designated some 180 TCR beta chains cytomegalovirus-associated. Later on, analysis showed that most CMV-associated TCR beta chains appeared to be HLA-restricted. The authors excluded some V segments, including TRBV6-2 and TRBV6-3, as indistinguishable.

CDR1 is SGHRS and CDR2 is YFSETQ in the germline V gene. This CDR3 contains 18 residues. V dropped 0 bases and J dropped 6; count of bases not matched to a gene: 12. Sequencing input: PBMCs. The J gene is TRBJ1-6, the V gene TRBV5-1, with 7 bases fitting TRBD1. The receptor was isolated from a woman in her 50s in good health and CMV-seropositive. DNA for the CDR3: TGCGCCAGCAGCTTGGTACCAAGGGGGCTGGGCATTAATTCACCCCTCCACTTT. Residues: CASSLVPRGLGINSPLHF.